A single sample is the source of the 17 T cell receptor beta chains below, sequenced in a study of cytomegalovirus exposure and HLA in healthy donors. Vbeta (60) and Jbeta (13) primers were used in the PCR. Repertoires were generated with immunoSEQ multiplex PCR, while TCRdb's copy carries only in-frame clones and drops some. The sample has approximately 200,000 clones; almost 75% are singletons. Sequencing was done on a sample of PBMCs. Receptors originate from a woman aged 25 to 39 in good health and CMV-seropositive.

The chain links TRBV10-3 to TRBJ2-6; TRBD1 aligns across 9 bases. Unmatched junction bases numbered 8, after V lost 4 bases and J lost 1 base. Germline assignment: CDR1 ENHRY and CDR2 SYGVKD. The CDR3 totals 18 residues. The CDR3 DNA reads as TGTGCCATCAGTGCCCCGGACAGGGGTCGGTCTGGGGCCAACGTCCTGACTTTC. Amino acid sequence: CAISAPDRGRSGANVLTF.

The chain carries TRBV6-1 and TRBJ2-5, with D possibly being TRBD1 (5 bases). The better agreement between TRBJ2-7 and the DNA end casts doubt on the J call. Germline CDR1 reads MNHNS; CDR2 reads SASEGT. The CDR3 covers 14 residues. DNA for the CDR3: TGTGCCAGCAGTGAAGCGGGGCAGGGCTACGAGCAGTACTTC. Its protein product is CASSEAGQGYEQYF.

This sequence joins TRBV28 and TRBJ1-1; D remains unclear. The CDR3 is made up of 11 amino acids. V was cut by 7 bases and J by 2 bases, with 5 bases left in between. Germline CDR1 and CDR2: MDHEN and SYDVKM. CDR3 protein: CASTSNTEAFF. In nucleotides, the CDR3 is TGTGCCAGCACCTCCAACACTGAAGCTTTCTTT.

The rearrangement uses TRBV29-1 and TRBJ2-7, with a tentative D call TRBD2 (7 bases). Germline CDR1 and CDR2: SQVTM and ANQGSEA. Deletions cut 7 bases from V and 6 bases from J, with 16 bases between. This CDR3 comprises 12 residues. The CDR3 loop is CSERDTVGEQYF. In nucleotides, the CDR3 is TGCAGCGAGCGGGACACGGTGGGCGAGCAGTACTTC.

This rearrangement joins TRBV5-5 to TRBJ2-7; TRBD1 matches at 7 bases. Germline lookup yields CDR1 SGHKS and CDR2 YYEKEE (reference sequence). J was trimmed by 5 bases and V by 1 base; bases with no gene match: 3. The CDR3 extends over 13 amino acids. The CDR3 DNA reads TGTGCCAGCAGCTTGAGTACAGGGGACGAGCAGTACTTC. Its translation is CASSLSTGDEQYF.

This clone came up a few times. The rearrangement joins TRBV28 to TRBJ1-5; the D gene is possibly TRBD1 (5 bases). The length of the CDR3 is 17 residues. V was clipped by 2 bases and J by 0 bases, with 14 bases between them. Germline V gene lookup returns CDR1 MDHEN and CDR2 SYDVKM. The CDR3 DNA reads TGTGCCAGCAGTTTAACAGGCAGAGAGTATAGCAATCAGCCCCAGCATTTT. It specifies CASSLTGREYSNQPQHF.

The chain links TRBV5-1 to TRBJ2-1, with 12 bases aligning to TRBD2. This CDR3 is built from 20 residues. Germline CDR1 reads SGHRS; CDR2 reads YFSETQ. The trim removed 4 bases at V and 0 bases at J, leaving 14 bases unmatched. The CDR3 DNA sequence: TGCGCCAGCAGCCGCCCCGGGACTAGCGGGTGGAACCGCTCCTACAATGAGCAGTTCTTC. Amino acids: CASSRPGTSGWNRSYNEQFF.

The V and J genes are TRBV7-2 and TRBJ1-1; a possible D gene is TRBD1 (5 bases). The CDR3 consists of 15 residues. Trimming removed 2 bases at V and 0 bases at J, with 10 bases between. Germline V gene data show CDR1 as SGHTA and CDR2 as FQGNSA. The CDR3 coding sequence is TGTGCCAGCAGCTTAACAAGGACATTGAACACTGAAGCTTTCTTT. It translates to CASSLTRTLNTEAFF.

V is TRBV5-1 and J is TRBJ2-7, with TRBD1 matching over 9 bases. In germline, CDR1 is SGHRS, CDR2 YFSETQ. After removal of 7 bases from V and 0 bases from J, the junction contained 2 bases not matched to a gene. CDR3 length: 13 residues. CDR3 sequence: CASRDRDSYEQYF. The CDR3 coding sequence is TGCGCCAGCCGGGACAGGGACTCCTACGAGCAGTACTTC.

This clone was recorded once. The chain combines TRBV5-5 with TRBJ2-5, with a tentative D call TRBD2 (6 bases). Germline V gene lookup returns CDR1 SGHKS and CDR2 YYEKEE (reference sequence). The CDR3 sequence is 15 residues long. Trimming took off 4 bases at V and 2 bases at J, with 15 bases between the two ends. As DNA, the CDR3 is TGTGCCAGCAGCATCCAAGGACGGGAGCAAGAGACCCAGTACTTC. Translating gives CASSIQGREQETQYF.

This rearrangement joins TRBV6-5 to TRBJ1-1; unclear D gene. Trimming took off 2 bases at V and 7 bases at J, with 8 bases between the two ends. Germline V CDR1 and CDR2: MNHEY, SVGAGI. CDR3 length: 12 residues. CDR3 protein: CASSYGSGEAFF. The DNA of the CDR3 is TGTGCCAGCAGTTACGGTTCGGGTGAAGCTTTCTTT.

The chain has TRBV6-1 and TRBJ2-1; a weak D match, TRBD2 (5 bases). The V gene's germline CDR1 is MNHNS and CDR2 SASEGT. CDR3 length equals 15 residues. V dropped 7 bases and J dropped 4 bases, with 17 bases sitting between them. CDR3 region: CASNPAETPYNEQFF. DNA for the CDR3: TGTGCCAGCAACCCAGCGGAGACCCCTTACAATGAGCAGTTCTTC.

The rearrangement joins TRBV29-1 to TRBJ2-2; D unclear. Germline assignment: CDR1 SQVTM and CDR2 ANQGSEA. Trimming took off 4 bases at V and 1 base at J, with 10 bases between the two ends. The CDR3 runs to 14 residues. This CDR3 is CSVGLGENTGELFF. The DNA for the CDR3 is TGCAGCGTTGGTCTGGGCGAGAACACCGGGGAGCTGTTTTTT.

This clone has just a few counts. The chain recombines TRBV5-6 with TRBJ2-7, with TRBD2 as a possible D gene (5 bases). This CDR3 is 15 amino acids long. The germline gives CDR1 SGHDT, CDR2 YYEEEE. The V gene lost 0 bases and the J gene lost 2 bases, with 12 bases spanning the gap. In nucleotides, the CDR3 is TGTGCCAGCAGCTTGGGAACGGGGTGGGCCTACGAGCAGTACTTC. This sequence encodes CASSLGTGWAYEQYF.

The chain employs TRBV14 and TRBJ2-7; 8 bases line up with TRBD2. CDR1 and CDR2 (germline): SGHDN, FVKESK. The CDR3 sequence is 16 residues long. J gave up 7 bases and V 1 base, and 12 bases lay outside the gene matches. DNA of the CDR3: TGTGCCAGCAGCCAAGGCCGGTCGGGAGGGTCCGCGGAGCAGTACTTC. This gives the protein CASSQGRSGGSAEQYF.

The chain recombines TRBV5-5 with TRBJ2-1; TRBD2 agrees at 10 bases. CDR1 and CDR2 from the germline V gene are SGHKS and YYEKEE (reference sequence). V trimming: 5 bases; J trimming: 15 bases; junction bases outside the gene matches: 8. This CDR3 region has 12 residues. The CDR3 loop is CASSESSGSLFF. CDR3 sequence (DNA): TGTGCCAGCAGTGAATCTAGCGGGAGTCTGTTCTTC.

This chain joins TRBV28 and TRBJ1-3; 7 positions agree with TRBD1. Unmatched junction bases numbered 0, after V lost 4 bases and J lost 0 bases. The CDR3 is 14 amino acids. Germline loops: CDR1 MDHEN, CDR2 SYDVKM. The CDR3: CASSWDSSGNTIYF. The CDR3 DNA is TGTGCCAGCAGTTGGGACAGCTCTGGAAACACCATATATTTT. Full variable domain (rest looked up from reference TRBV28 and TRBJ1-3): DVKVTQSSRYLVKRTGEKVFLECVQDMDHENMFWYRQDPGLGLRLIYFSYDVKMKEKGDIPEGYSVSREKKERFSLILESASTNQTSMYLCASSWDSSGNTIYFGEGSWLTVV.